The 3 T cell receptor beta chains reported below all come from one sample, sequenced in a study of T cell responses to AZD1222 COVID-19 vaccine. Profiling relied on immunoSEQ multiplex PCR, and the TCRdb table lists in-frame clones only, not all of them. The sample includes about 100,000 clones, 80% to 90% of them seen just once. This sample comprised peripheral blood, obtained on day 0 of MenACWY control vaccination. All receptors derive from an adult in good health.

This clone was counted a few times. The CDR3 loop is CASTTAGTGVAYEQYF. As DNA, the CDR3 is TGTGCCAGCACCACGGCCGGGACAGGGGTCGCCTACGAGCAGTACTTC. The gene calls are TRBV28 and TRBJ2-7; TRBD1 matches at 10 bases. CDR3 length equals 16 residues. Germline V CDR1 and CDR2: MDHEN, SYDVKM. The J segment lost 2 bases and the V segment lost 7 bases, leaving 11 bases of the junction unmatched.

This clone has a single count. The chain recombines TRBV5-1 with TRBJ2-5, with D unclear. The germline gives CDR1 SGHRS, CDR2 YFSETQ. The CDR3 is 16 residues long. The germline V and J ends were trimmed by 0 bases and 1 base, with 13 bases remaining between them. CDR3 DNA sequence: TGCGCCAGCAGCTTGGGACCCGCTCAACGCCAAGAGACCCAGTACTTC. This translates into CASSLGPAQRQETQYF.

The CDR3 region is CASSQDLSGTEAFF. The CDR3 coding sequence is TGCGCCAGCAGCCAAGATCTTTCCGGCACTGAAGCTTTCTTT. The V and J genes are TRBV4-3 and TRBJ1-1; D remains unclear. From germline, CDR1 is LGHNA and CDR2 YSLEER. The CDR3 extends over 14 amino acids. Trimming removed 0 bases from V and 4 bases from J, with 9 bases in between.